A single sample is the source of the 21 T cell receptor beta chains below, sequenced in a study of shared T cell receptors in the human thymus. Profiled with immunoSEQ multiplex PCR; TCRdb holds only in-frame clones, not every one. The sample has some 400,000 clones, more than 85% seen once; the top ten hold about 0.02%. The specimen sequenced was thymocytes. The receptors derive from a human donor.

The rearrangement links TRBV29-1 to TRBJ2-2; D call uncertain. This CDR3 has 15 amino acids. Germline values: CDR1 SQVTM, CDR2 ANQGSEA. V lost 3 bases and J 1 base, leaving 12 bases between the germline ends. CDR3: CSVDSPFKNTGELFF. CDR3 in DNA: TGCAGCGTTGATTCCCCTTTCAAGAACACCGGGGAGCTGTTTTTT.

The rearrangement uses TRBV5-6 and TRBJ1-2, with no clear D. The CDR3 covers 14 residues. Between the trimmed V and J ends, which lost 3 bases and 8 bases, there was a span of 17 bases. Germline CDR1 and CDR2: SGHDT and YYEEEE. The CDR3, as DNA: TGTGCCAGCAGCTGTAATCCGGGAGACTGGGGCTACACCTTC. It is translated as CASSCNPGDWGYTF.

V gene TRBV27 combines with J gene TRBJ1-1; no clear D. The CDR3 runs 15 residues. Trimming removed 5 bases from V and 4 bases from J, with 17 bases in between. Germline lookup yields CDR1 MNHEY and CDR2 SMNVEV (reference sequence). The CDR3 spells CASSQSSPRSTEAFF. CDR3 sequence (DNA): TGTGCCAGCAGTCAGAGCTCCCCCCGGAGCACTGAAGCTTTCTTT.

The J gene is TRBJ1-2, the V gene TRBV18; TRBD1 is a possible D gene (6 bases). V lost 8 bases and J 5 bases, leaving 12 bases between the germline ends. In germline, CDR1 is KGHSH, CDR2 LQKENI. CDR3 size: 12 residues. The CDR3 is CASTGQGYGYTF. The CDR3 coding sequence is TGTGCCAGCACAGGCCAGGGGTATGGCTACACCTTC.

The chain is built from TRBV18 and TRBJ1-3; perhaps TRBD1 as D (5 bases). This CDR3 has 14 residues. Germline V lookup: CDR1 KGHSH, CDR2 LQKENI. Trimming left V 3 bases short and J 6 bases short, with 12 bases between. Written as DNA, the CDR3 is TGTGCCAGCTCACCTGAGGGGCCGGAAAACACCATATATTTT. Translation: CASSPEGPENTIYF.

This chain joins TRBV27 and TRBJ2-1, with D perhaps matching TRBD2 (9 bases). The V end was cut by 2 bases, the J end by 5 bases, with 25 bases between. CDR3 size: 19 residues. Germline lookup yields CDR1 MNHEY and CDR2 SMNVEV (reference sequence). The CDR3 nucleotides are TGTGCCAGCAGTTTACCCAGCGGGGGGAGGCAGGGGGCAGACAATGAGCAGTTCTTC. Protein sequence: CASSLPSGGRQGADNEQFF.

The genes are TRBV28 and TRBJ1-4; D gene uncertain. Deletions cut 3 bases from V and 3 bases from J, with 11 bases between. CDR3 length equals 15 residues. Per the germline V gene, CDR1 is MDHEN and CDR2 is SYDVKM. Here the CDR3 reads CASSFFSPSNEKLFF. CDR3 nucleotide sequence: TGTGCCAGCAGTTTCTTCAGCCCTTCTAATGAAAAACTGTTTTTT.

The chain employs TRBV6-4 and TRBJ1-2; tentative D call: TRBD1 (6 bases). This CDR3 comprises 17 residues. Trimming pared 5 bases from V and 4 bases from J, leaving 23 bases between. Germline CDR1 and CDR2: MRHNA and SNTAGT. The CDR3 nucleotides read TGTGCCAGCAGTAACAGCAGTTCCCGGACAGCGATCTATGGCTACACCTTC. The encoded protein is CASSNSSSRTAIYGYTF.

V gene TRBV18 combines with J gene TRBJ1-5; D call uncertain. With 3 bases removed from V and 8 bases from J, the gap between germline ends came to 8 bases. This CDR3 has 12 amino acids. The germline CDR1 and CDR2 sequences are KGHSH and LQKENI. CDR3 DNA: TGTGCCAGCTCACCCCCTTTGGAGCCCCAGCATTTT. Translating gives CASSPPLEPQHF.

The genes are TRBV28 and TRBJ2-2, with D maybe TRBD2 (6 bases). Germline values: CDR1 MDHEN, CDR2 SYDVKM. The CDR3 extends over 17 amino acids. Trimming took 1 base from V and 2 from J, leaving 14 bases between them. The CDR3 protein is CASSLYRGYGNTGELFF. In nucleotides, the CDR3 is TGTGCCAGCAGTTTATACCGGGGGTATGGTAACACCGGGGAGCTGTTTTTT.

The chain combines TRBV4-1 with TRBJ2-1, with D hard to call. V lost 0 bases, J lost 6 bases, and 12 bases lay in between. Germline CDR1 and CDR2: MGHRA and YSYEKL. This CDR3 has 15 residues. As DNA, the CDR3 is TGCGCCAGCAGCCAAGATAAGCGACTTACCAATGAGCAGTTCTTC. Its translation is CASSQDKRLTNEQFF.

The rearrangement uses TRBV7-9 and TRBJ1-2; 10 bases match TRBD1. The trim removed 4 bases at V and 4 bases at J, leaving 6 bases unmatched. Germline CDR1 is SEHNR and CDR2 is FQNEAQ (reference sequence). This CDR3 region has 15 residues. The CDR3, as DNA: TGTGCCAGCAGCTACCGAGGGACAGGGGTCTATGGCTACACCTTC. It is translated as CASSYRGTGVYGYTF.

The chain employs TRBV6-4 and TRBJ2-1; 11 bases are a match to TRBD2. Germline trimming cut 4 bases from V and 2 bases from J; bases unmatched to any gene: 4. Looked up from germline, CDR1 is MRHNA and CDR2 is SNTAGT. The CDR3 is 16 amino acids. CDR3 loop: CASSGILAGAYNEQFF. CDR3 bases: TGTGCCAGCAGTGGAATACTAGCGGGAGCCTACAATGAGCAGTTCTTC.

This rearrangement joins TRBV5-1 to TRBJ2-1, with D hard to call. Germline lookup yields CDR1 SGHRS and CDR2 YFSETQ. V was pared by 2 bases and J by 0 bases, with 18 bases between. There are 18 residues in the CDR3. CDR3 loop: CASSLLNHSGSSYNEQFF. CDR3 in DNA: TGCGCCAGCAGCTTACTAAACCACTCCGGAAGCTCCTACAATGAGCAGTTCTTC. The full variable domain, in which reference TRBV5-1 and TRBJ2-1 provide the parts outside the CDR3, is KAGVTQTPRYLIKTRGQQVTLSCSPISGHRSVSWYQQTPGQGLQFLFEYFSETQRNKGNFPGRFSGRQFSNSRSEMNVSTLELGDSALYLCASSLLNHSGSSYNEQFFGPGTRLTVL.

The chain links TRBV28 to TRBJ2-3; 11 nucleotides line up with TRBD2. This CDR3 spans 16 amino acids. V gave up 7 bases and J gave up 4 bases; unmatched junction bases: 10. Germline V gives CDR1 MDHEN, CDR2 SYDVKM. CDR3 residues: CASNNGSSGRADTQYF. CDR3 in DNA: TGTGCCAGCAACAATGGGAGTAGCGGGAGGGCAGATACGCAGTATTTT.

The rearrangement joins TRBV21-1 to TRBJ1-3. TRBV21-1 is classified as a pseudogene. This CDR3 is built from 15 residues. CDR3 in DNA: TGTGCCAGCAGCAAAGGGGATTACTCTGGAAACACCATATATTTT. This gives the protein CASSKGDYSGNTIYF.

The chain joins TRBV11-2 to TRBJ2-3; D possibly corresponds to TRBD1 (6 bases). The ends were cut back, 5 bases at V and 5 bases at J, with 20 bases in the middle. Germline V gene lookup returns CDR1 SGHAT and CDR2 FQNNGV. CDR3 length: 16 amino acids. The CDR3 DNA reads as TGTGCCAGCAGCCTACACCGGGTCAGGGGAGAAGATACGCAGTATTTT. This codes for CASSLHRVRGEDTQYF. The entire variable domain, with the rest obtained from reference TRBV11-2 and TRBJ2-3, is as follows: EAGVAQSPRYKIIEKRQSVAFWCNPISGHATLYWYQQILGQGPKLLIQFQNNGVVDDSQLPKDRFSAERLKGVDSTLKIQPAKLEDSAVYLCASSLHRVRGEDTQYFGPGTRLTVL.

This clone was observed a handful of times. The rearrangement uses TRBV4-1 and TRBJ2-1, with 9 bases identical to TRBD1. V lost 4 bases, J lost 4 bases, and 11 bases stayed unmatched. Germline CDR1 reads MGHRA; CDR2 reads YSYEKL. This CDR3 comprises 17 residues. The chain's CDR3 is CASSRVPGTGIYNEQFF. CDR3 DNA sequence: TGCGCCAGCAGCCGGGTCCCCGGGACAGGGATATACAATGAGCAGTTCTTC.

The CDR3 coding sequence is TGTGCCAGCAGTGAAGGGGTTAGAAAGTTCTTC. Translating gives CASSEGVRKFF. The chain joins TRBV2 to TRBJ2-1; D not certain. Germline CDR1 is SNHLY and CDR2 is FYNNEI. Trimming shortened V by 1 base and J by 14 bases, and 9 bases separated the two germline ends. The CDR3 sequence is 11 residues long.

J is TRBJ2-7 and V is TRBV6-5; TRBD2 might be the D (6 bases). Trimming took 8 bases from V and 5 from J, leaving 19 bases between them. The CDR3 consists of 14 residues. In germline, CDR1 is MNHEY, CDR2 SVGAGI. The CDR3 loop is CASHFGGTSNEQYF. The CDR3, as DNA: TGTGCCAGCCACTTTGGCGGGACGTCCAACGAGCAGTACTTC.

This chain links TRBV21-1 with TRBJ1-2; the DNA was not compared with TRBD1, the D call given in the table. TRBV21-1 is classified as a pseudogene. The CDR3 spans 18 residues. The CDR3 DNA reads TGTGCCAGCAGCAAAGGAACTTCTCACAGGGAACCTAACTATGGCTACACCTTC. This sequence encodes CASSKGTSHREPNYGYTF.